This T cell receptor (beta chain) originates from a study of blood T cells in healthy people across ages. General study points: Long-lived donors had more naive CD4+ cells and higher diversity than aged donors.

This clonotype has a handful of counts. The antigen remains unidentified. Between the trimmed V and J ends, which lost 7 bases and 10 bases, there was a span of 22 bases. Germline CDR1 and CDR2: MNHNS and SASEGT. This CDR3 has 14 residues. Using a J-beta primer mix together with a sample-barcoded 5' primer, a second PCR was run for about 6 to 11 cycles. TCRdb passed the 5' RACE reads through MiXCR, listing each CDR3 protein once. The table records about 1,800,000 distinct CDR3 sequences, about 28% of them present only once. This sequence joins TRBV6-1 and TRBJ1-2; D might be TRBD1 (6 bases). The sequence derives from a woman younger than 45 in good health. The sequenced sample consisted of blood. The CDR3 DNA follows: TGTGCCAGCATCGGCCCCGGGACATCCAACCTCTACACCTTC. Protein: CASIGPGTSNLYTF.